This T cell receptor beta chain originates from a study of blood T cells in healthy people across ages. With a J-beta primer mix and a sample-barcoded 5' primer, a second PCR ran 7 to 11 cycles. One entry per CDR3 protein, called by TCRdb with MiXCR from the 5' RACE reads. This table has more than 900,000 distinct CDR3 sequences, less than 25% appearing once. After removal of 5 bases from V and 8 bases from J, the junction contained 8 bases not matched to a gene. There are 14 residues in the CDR3. A further study also used this sample, focusing on T cells of mothers and their children.

Input material: blood. The TCR sequence derives from a girl aged 2-10 years in good health. The rearrangement links TRBV12-3 or TRBV12-4 to TRBJ2-4, with TRBD2 matching over 8 bases. This CDR3 is CASSDGGDQDIQYF. The CDR3 coding sequence is TGTGCCAGCAGTGACGGGGGGGACCAAGACATTCAGTACTTC.